The 10 T cell receptor beta chains reported below all come from one sample, sequenced in a study of response to subunit inactivated influenza vaccine. TCRdb independently ran MiXCR on the RT-PCR reads; one entry per CDR3 protein. Among hundreds of thousands of distinct CDR3 sequences, 12% were seen once, and the ten largest hold about 7.8%. This specimen was non-naive T cells sorted from PBMCs, taken less than 15 days before vaccination. Every receptor here comes from a man in his forties or fifties who received an inactivated influenza vaccine.

This clonotype turned up a few times. V gene TRBV12-3 or TRBV12-4 combines with J gene TRBJ2-6, with D unclear. Trimming removed 5 bases at V and 0 bases at J, with 5 bases between. The CDR3 contains 14 residues. The CDR3: CASSPASGANVLTF. CDR3 coding DNA: TGTGCCAGCAGTCCCGCCTCTGGGGCCAACGTCCTGACTTTC.

In this sample, this clonotype turned up a few times. The chain employs TRBV18 and TRBJ1-6; a possible D gene is TRBD1 (5 bases). The V gene lost 5 bases and the J gene lost 9 bases, with 11 bases spanning the gap. Germline V lookup: CDR1 KGHSH, CDR2 LQKENI. CDR3 length equals 13 residues. CDR3 DNA: TGTGCCAGCTCAGAGACAGCGATTTCACCCCTCCACTTT. Protein: CASSETAISPLHF.

This clonotype was picked up a small number of times. This chain joins TRBV6-1 and TRBJ1-1; D is perhaps TRBD1 (5 bases). The CDR3 sequence is 13 residues long. Per the germline V gene, CDR1 is MNHNS and CDR2 is SASEGT. Trimming left V 8 bases short and J 5 bases short, with 15 bases between. The CDR3 reads CASGMAGHTEAFF. The CDR3 coding sequence is TGTGCCAGCGGCATGGCAGGGCATACTGAAGCTTTCTTT.

This clonotype was recorded only once. The chain carries TRBV15 and TRBJ2-6; D might be TRBD1 or TRBD2, each matching 5 bases. Looked up from germline, CDR1 is LNHNV and CDR2 is YYDKDF (reference sequence). V was clipped by 0 bases and J by 0 bases, with 9 bases between them. The length of the CDR3 is 17 residues. CDR3 protein: CATSRDGDGSGANVLTF. For the CDR3, the DNA is TGTGCCACCAGCAGAGATGGGGACGGCTCTGGGGCCAACGTCCTGACTTTC.

This clonotype was seen a few times. V usage is TRBV4-3 and J usage is TRBJ1-1; TRBD1 is a possible D gene (6 bases). The CDR3 covers 15 residues. Germline V gives CDR1 LGHNA, CDR2 YSLEER. V was trimmed by 3 bases and J by 2 bases, leaving 13 bases between them. Here the CDR3 DNA reads TGCGCCAGCAGCCACATGACAGGTGGAAACACTGAAGCTTTCTTT. Translating gives CASSHMTGGNTEAFF.

This clonotype was detected ten times or more. The chain is built from TRBV29-1 and TRBJ2-3; 9 bases are a match to TRBD2. CDR3 length equals 13 residues. V dropped 6 bases and J dropped 6; count of bases not matched to a gene: 7. Germline values: CDR1 SQVTM, CDR2 ANQGSEA. This chain's CDR3 is CSVFSGGYDTQYF. The CDR3 DNA reads as TGCAGCGTCTTTAGCGGGGGTTATGATACGCAGTATTTT.

This clonotype was seen repeatedly, ten times or more. V and J are TRBV4-3 and TRBJ2-3; D is ambiguous. The CDR3 extends over 15 amino acids. V lost 4 bases and J 0 bases, leaving 11 bases between the germline ends. The germline gives CDR1 LGHNA, CDR2 YSLEER. For the CDR3, the DNA is TGCGCCAGCAGCCCTATACACGCTAGCACAGATACGCAGTATTTT. Its protein product is CASSPIHASTDTQYF.

This chain links TRBV28 with TRBJ2-1; 11 bases are shared with TRBD2. The CDR3 is made up of 17 amino acids. Germline-derived CDR1 and CDR2 are MDHEN and SYDVKM. V trimming: 3 bases; J trimming: 5 bases; junction bases outside the gene matches: 9. The CDR3 is CASSFRSRLAGHNEQFF. The CDR3 nucleotides are TGTGCCAGCAGTTTTCGATCACGACTAGCGGGACACAATGAGCAGTTCTTC.

This clonotype has a handful of counts. The CDR3 DNA follows: TGTGCCAGCAGCTTAGGACGGGTAAATTCACCCCTCCACTTT. Amino acid sequence: CASSLGRVNSPLHF. The rearrangement uses TRBV7-2 and TRBJ1-6; D unresolved. V lost 1 base to trimming and J lost 7 bases, with 8 bases between them. The V gene's germline CDR1 is SGHTA and CDR2 FQGNSA. This CDR3 spans 14 amino acids.

This chain uses TRBV5-1 with TRBJ2-7, with 13 bases fitting TRBD2. The trim removed 4 bases at V and 7 bases at J, leaving 11 bases unmatched. Germline V gives CDR1 SGHRS, CDR2 YFSETQ. The CDR3 has 16 amino acids. CDR3 in amino acids: CASSPFGLAGVGEQYF. The CDR3 nucleotides read TGCGCCAGCAGCCCGTTCGGACTAGCGGGAGTGGGTGAGCAGTACTTC.